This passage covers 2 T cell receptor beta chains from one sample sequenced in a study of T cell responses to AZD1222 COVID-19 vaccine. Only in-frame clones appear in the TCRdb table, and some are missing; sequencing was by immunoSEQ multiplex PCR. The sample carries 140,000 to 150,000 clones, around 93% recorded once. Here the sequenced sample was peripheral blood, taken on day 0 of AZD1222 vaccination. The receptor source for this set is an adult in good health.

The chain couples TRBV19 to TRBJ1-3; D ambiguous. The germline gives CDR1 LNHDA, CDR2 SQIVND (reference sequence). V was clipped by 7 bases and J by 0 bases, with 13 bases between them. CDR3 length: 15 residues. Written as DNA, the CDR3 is TGTGCCAGTACACCGACCGGGCTCTCTGGAAACACCATATATTTT. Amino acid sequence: CASTPTGLSGNTIYF.

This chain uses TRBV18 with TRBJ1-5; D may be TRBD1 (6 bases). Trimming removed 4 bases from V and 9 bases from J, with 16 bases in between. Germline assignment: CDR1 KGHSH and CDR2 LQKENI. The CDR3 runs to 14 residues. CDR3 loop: CASSQGVDASPQHF. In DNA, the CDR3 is TGTGCCAGCTCACAGGGGGTTGACGCCTCGCCCCAGCATTTT.